This T cell receptor (beta chain) was captured by sequencing in a study of lymphopenia after photon versus proton radiotherapy. Study-wide results and limits: Survival link was tested only in deceased patients; proton benefit remains a possibility.

Profiling relied on immunoSEQ multiplex PCR, and the TCRdb table lists in-frame clones only, not all of them. This table holds about 30,000 clones, around nine tenths found once. Regarding this clone: Its antigen is undetermined.

The length of the CDR3 is 14 residues. V lost 5 bases and J lost 0, with 11 bases in between. The germline V gene encodes CDR1 SQVTM and CDR2 ANQGSEA. V gene TRBV29-1 combines with J gene TRBJ1-3; a weak D match, TRBD1 (5 bases). The input for sequencing was peripheral blood, taken from a patient treated with proton-based radiotherapy. This sequence was found in a woman aged 60 to 75 with cholangiocarcinoma. Some clones in this sample may be carry-over from other donors' samples. The CDR3: CSVSDRDSGNTIYF. The CDR3 DNA reads TGCAGCGTTAGCGACAGAGACTCTGGAAACACCATATATTTT.